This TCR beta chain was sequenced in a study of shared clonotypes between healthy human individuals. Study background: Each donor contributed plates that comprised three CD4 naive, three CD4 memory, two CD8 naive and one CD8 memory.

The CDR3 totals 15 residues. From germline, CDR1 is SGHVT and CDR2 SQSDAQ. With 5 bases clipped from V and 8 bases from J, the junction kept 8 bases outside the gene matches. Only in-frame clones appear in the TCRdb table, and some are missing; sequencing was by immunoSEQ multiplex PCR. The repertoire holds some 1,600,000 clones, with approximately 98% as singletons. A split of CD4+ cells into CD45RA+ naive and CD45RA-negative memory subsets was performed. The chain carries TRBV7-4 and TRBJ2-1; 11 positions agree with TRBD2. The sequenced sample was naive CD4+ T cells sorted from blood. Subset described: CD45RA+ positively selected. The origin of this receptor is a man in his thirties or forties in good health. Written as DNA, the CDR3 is TGTGCCAGCAGCCTCACTAGCGGGAGAGGCGATGAGCAGTTCTTC. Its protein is CASSLTSGRGDEQFF.